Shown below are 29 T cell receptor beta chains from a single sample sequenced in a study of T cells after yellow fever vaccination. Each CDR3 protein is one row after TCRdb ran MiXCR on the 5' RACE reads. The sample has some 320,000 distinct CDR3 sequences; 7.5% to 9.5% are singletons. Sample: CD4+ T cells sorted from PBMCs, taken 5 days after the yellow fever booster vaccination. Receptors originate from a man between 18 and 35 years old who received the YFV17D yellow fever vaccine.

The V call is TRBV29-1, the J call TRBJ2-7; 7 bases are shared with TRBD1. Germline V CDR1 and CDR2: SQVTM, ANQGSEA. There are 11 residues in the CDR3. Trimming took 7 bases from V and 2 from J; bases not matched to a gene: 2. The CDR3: CSGGQAYEQYF. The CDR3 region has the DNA TGCAGCGGCGGACAGGCCTACGAGCAGTACTTC.

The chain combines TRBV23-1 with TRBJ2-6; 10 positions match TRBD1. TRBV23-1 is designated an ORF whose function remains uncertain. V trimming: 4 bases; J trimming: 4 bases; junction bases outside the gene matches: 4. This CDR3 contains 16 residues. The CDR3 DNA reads TGCGCCAGCAGTCCGGACAGGGGGTCCGGGGCCAACGTCCTGACTTTC. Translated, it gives CASSPDRGSGANVLTF.

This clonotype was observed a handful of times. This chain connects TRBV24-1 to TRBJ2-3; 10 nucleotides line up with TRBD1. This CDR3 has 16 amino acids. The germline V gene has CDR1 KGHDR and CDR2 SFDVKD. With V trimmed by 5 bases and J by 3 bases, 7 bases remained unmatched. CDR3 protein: CATSGGPGQGTDTQYF. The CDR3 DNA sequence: TGTGCCACCAGTGGAGGCCCGGGACAGGGGACAGATACGCAGTATTTT.

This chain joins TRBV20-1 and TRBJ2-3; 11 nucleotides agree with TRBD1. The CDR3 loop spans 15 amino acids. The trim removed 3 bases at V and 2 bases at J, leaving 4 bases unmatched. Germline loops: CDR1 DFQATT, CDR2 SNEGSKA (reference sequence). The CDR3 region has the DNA TGCAGTGCTAGCGGGGACAGGGGGTACACAGATACGCAGTATTTT. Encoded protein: CSASGDRGYTDTQYF.

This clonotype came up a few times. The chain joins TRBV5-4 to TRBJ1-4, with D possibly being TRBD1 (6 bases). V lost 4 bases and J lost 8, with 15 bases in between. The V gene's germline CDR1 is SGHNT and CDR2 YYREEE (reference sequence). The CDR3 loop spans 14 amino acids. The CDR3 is CASSRSGGLEKLFF. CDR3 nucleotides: TGTGCCAGCAGCAGGTCGGGGGGCTTAGAAAAACTGTTTTTT. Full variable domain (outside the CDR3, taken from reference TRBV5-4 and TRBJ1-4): ETGVTQSPTHLIKTRGQQVTLRCSSQSGHNTVSWYQQALGQGPQFIFQYYREEENGRGNFPPRFSGLQFPNYSSELNVNALELDDSALYLCASSRSGGLEKLFFGSGTQLSVL.

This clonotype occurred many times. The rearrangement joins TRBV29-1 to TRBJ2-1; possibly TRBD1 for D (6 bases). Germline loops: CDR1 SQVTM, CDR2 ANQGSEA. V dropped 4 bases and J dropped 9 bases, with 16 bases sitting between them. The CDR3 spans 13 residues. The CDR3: CSVGGLPPGEQFF. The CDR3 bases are TGCAGCGTTGGGGGGCTCCCCCCCGGTGAGCAGTTCTTC.

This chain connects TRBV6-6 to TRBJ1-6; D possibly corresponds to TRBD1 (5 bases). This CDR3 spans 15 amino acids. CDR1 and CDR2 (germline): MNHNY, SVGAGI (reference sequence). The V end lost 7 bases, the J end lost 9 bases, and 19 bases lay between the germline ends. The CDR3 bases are TGTGCCAGCATTTCCCAAGACAGCGTGCTTTCACCCCTCCACTTT. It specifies CASISQDSVLSPLHF.

The CDR3 region has the DNA TGTGCCAGCAGCTCTATCGCCGGGAGCGGAGGCGGCAATCAGCCCCAGCATTTT. Translation gives CASSSIAGSGGGNQPQHF. The chain joins TRBV7-9 to TRBJ1-5; D unclear. V lost 4 bases, J lost 2 bases, and 21 bases lay in between. There are 18 residues in the CDR3. CDR1 and CDR2 (germline): SEHNR, FQNEAQ (reference sequence).

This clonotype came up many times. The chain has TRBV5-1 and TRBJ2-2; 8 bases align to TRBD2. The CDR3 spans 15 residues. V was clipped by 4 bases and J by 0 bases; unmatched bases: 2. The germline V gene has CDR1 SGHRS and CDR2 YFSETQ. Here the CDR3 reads CASSPGGTNTGELFF. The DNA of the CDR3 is TGCGCCAGCAGCCCGGGGGGGACGAACACCGGGGAGCTGTTTTTT.

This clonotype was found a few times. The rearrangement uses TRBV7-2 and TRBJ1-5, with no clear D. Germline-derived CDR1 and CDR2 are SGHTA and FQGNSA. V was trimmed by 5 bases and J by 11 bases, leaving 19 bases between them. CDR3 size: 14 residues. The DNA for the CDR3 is TGTGCCAGCAGCCCTAGGGCAGGTGATAAAGCCCAGCATTTT. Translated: CASSPRAGDKAQHF.

The CDR3 protein is CAISEAPGPGDEQYF. CDR3 coding DNA: TGTGCCATCAGTGAGGCACCGGGGCCCGGAGACGAGCAGTACTTC. The chain employs TRBV10-3 and TRBJ2-7; D may be TRBD1 or TRBD2 (5 bases each). CDR1 and CDR2 from the germline V gene are ENHRY and SYGVKD. With 2 bases removed from V and 5 bases from J, the gap between germline ends came to 16 bases. This CDR3 is built from 15 residues.

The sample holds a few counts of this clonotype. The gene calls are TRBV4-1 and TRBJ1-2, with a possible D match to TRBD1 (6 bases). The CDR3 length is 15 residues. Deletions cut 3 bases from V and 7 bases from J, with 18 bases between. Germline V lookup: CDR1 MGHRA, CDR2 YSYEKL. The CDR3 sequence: CASSQPGGNPGGYTF. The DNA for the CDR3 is TGCGCCAGCAGCCAGCCCGGGGGCAACCCGGGTGGCTACACCTTC.

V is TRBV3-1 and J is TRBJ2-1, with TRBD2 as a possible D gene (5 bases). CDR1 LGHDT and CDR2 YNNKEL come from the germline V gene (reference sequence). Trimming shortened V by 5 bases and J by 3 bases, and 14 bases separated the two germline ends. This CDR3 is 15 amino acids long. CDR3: CASSASLGSYNEQFF. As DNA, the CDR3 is TGTGCCAGCAGCGCATCTCTGGGGAGCTACAATGAGCAGTTCTTC.

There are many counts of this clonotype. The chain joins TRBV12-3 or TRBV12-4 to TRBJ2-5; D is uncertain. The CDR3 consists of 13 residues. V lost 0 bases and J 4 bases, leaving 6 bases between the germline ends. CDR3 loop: CASSLAWGETQYF. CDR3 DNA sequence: TGTGCCAGCAGTTTAGCCTGGGGAGAGACCCAGTACTTC.

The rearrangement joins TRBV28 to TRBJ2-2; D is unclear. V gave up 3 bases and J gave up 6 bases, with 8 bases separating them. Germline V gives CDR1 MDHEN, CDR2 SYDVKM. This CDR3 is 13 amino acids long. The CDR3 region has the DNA TGTGCCAGCAGTTTGGCGCACTCCGGGGAGCTGTTTTTT. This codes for CASSLAHSGELFF.

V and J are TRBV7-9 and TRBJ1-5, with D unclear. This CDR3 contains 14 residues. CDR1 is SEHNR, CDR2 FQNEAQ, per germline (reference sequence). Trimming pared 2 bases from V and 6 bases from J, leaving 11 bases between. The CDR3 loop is CASSLYGSGQPQHF. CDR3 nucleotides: TGTGCCAGCAGCTTATATGGCTCTGGTCAGCCCCAGCATTTT.

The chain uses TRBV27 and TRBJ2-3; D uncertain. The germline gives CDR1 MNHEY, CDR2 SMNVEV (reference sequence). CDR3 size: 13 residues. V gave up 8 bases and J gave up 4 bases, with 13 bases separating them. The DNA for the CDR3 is TGTGCCAGCCCCCCTGGAACACCAGATACGCAGTATTTT. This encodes CASPPGTPDTQYF.

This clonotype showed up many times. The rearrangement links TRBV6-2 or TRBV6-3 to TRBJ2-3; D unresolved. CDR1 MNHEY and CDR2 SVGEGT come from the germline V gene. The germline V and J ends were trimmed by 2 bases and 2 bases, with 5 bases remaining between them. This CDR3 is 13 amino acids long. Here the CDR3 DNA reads TGTGCCAGCAGTTACAGGGACACAGATACGCAGTATTTT. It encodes CASSYRDTDTQYF.

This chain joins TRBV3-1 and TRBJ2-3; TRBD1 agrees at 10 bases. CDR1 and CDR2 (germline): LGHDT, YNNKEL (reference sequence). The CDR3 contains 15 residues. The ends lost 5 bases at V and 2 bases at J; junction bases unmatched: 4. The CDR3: CASSEDRGNTDTQYF. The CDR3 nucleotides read TGTGCCAGCAGCGAGGACAGGGGGAACACAGATACGCAGTATTTT.

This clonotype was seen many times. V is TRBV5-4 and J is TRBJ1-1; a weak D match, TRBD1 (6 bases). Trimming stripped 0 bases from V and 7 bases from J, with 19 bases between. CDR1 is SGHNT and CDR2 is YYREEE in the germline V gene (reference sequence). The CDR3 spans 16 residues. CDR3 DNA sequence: TGTGCCAGCAGCTTGGTTCAGGGGCGCGAGCCCATTGAAGCTTTCTTT. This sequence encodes CASSLVQGREPIEAFF.

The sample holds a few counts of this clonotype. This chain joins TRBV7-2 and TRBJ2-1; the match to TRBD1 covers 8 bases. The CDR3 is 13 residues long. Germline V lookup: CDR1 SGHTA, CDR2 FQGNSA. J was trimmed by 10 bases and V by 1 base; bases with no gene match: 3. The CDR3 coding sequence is TGTGCCAGCAGCTTAGGACGGGACAGGGAGCAGTTCTTC. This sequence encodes CASSLGRDREQFF.

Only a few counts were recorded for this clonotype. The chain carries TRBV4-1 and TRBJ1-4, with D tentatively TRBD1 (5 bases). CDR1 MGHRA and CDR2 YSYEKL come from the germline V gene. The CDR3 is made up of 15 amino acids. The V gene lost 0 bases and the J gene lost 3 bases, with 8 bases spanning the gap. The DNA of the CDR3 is TGCGCCAGCAGCCAAGACTGGGGGGCTAATGAAAAACTGTTTTTT. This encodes CASSQDWGANEKLFF.

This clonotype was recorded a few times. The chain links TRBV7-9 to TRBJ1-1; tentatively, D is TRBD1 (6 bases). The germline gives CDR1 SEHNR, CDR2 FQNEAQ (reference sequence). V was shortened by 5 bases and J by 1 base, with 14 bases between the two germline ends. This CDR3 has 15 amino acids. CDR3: CASSPRGGRNTEAFF. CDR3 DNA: TGTGCCAGCAGCCCGCGGGGGGGGCGGAACACTGAAGCTTTCTTT.

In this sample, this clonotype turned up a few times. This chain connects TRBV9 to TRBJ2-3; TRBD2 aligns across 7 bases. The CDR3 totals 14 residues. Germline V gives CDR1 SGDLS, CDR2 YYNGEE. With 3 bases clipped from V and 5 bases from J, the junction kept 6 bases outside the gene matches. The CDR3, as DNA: TGTGCCAGCAGCGCTAGCGGTTTAGGAGATACGCAGTATTTT. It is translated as CASSASGLGDTQYF.

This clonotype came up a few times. Here the CDR3 reads CASSAGTSGLNEQFF. CDR3 DNA: TGTGCCAGCAGCGCTGGGACTAGCGGTTTGAATGAGCAGTTCTTC. This chain connects TRBV7-7 to TRBJ2-1; 11 nucleotides match TRBD2. Trimming took 5 bases from V and 7 from J; bases not matched to a gene: 7. CDR1 SSHAT and CDR2 FNYEAQ come from the germline V gene (reference sequence). The length of the CDR3 is 15 residues.

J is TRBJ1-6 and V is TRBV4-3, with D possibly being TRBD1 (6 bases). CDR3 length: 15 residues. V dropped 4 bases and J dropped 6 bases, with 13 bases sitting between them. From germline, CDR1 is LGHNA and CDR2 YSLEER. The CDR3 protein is CASSPRGGPNSPLHF. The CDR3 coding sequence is TGCGCCAGCAGCCCCCGTGGGGGGCCTAATTCACCCCTCCACTTT.

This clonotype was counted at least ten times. The CDR3 region is CSARDPRGGQPQHF. Here the CDR3 DNA reads TGCAGTGCTAGAGATCCCCGGGGGGGGCAGCCCCAGCATTTT. The V and J genes are TRBV20-1 and TRBJ1-5; maybe TRBD1 (5 bases). Deletions cut 0 bases from V and 7 bases from J, with 13 bases between. This CDR3 contains 14 residues. Germline loops: CDR1 DFQATT, CDR2 SNEGSKA (reference sequence).

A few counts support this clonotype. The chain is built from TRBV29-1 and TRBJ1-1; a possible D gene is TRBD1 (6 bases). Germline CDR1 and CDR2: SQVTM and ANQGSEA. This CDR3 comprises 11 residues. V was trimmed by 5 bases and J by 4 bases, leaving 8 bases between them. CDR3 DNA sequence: TGCAGCGTTTCAGGGGCCACTGAAGCTTTCTTT. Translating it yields CSVSGATEAFF.

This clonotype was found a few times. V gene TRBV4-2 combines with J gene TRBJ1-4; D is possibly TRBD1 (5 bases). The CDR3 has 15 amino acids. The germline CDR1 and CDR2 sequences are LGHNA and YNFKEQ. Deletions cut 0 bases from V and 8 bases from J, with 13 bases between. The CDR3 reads CASSQDPRVNEKLFF. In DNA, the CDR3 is TGTGCCAGCAGCCAAGATCCCAGGGTAAACGAAAAACTGTTTTTT.